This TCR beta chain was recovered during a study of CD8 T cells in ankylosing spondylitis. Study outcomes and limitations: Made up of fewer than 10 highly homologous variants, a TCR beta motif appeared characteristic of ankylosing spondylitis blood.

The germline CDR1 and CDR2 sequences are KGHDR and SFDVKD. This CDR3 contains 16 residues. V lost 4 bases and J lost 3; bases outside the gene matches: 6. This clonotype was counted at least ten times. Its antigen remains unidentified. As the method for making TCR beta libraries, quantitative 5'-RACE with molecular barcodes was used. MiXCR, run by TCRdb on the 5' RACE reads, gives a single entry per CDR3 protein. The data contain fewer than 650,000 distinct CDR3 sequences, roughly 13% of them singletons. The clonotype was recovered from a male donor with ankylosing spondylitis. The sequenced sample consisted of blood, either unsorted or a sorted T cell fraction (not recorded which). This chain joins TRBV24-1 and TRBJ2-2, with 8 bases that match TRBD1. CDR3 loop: CATSDPGTGDTGELFF. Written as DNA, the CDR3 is TGTGCCACCAGTGACCCCGGGACAGGCGACACCGGGGAGCTGTTTTTT.